Shown below are 32 T cell receptor beta chains from a single sample sequenced in a study of blood T cell repertoires in COVID-19. Clones were read by immunoSEQ multiplex PCR, and TCRdb kept only the in-frame ones, dropping some. Among 250,000 to 350,000 clones listed, 90% were seen once. The material sequenced was PBMCs or T cells enriched from blood (not recorded which). These receptors were collected from a woman under 30 with acute COVID-19.

This clone was detected a few times. The rearrangement uses TRBV6-1 and TRBJ2-2, with D hard to call. CDR1 and CDR2 from the germline V gene are MNHNS and SASEGT. Deletions cut 0 bases from V and 7 bases from J, with 6 bases between. This CDR3 region has 13 residues. The CDR3 region has the DNA TGTGCCAGCAGTGAAGCGGAGAGCGGGGAGCTGTTTTTT. This codes for CASSEAESGELFF.

The gene calls are TRBV4-2 and TRBJ1-5; D perhaps matches TRBD1 (5 bases). CDR1 and CDR2 from the germline V gene are LGHNA and YNFKEQ. This CDR3 has 17 amino acids. The V end was cut by 0 bases, the J end by 0 bases, with 12 bases between. CDR3 sequence (DNA): TGTGCCAGCAGCCAAGAGGCAGGGCTCTATAGCAATCAGCCCCAGCATTTT. Amino acid sequence: CASSQEAGLYSNQPQHF.

The genes are TRBV5-1 and TRBJ1-5, with 9 bases matching TRBD1. This CDR3 comprises 16 residues. CDR1 and CDR2 from the germline V gene are SGHRS and YFSETQ. V lost 0 bases, J lost 7 bases, and 8 bases stayed unmatched. CDR3 in DNA: TGCGCCAGCAGCTTGGGTACGGGACAGGGTGGACAGCCCCAGCATTTT. This translates into CASSLGTGQGGQPQHF.

The chain is built from TRBV19 and TRBJ2-3, with D unclear. Trimming cost V 5 bases and J 4 bases, with 13 bases left between them. The CDR3 runs 14 residues. Germline assignment: CDR1 LNHDA and CDR2 SQIVND (reference sequence). The DNA of the CDR3 is TGTGCCAGTAGTGAGAGGAAAGGAGCAGATACGCAGTATTTT. Protein: CASSERKGADTQYF. The entire variable domain, with the rest obtained from reference TRBV19 and TRBJ2-3, is as follows: DGGITQSPKYLFRKEGQNVTLSCEQNLNHDAMYWYRQDPGQGLRLIYYSQIVNDFQKGDIAEGYSVSREKKESFPLTVTSAQKNPTAFYLCASSERKGADTQYFGPGTRLTVL.

The chain recombines TRBV28 with TRBJ2-2; TRBD2 is a possible D gene (6 bases). There are 17 residues in the CDR3. The germline CDR1 and CDR2 sequences are MDHEN and SYDVKM. V was clipped by 3 bases and J by 3 bases, with 17 bases between them. This chain's CDR3 is CASSLVSRGEDTGELFF. In nucleotides, the CDR3 is TGTGCCAGCAGTTTGGTTTCGCGGGGAGAGGACACCGGGGAGCTGTTTTTT.

V usage is TRBV6-5 and J usage is TRBJ1-2, with a tentative D call TRBD1 (6 bases). Germline values: CDR1 MNHEY, CDR2 SVGAGI. The length of the CDR3 is 15 residues. Trimming removed 7 bases from V and 7 bases from J, with 22 bases in between. CDR3 coding DNA: TGTGCCAGCACCGAGCGACTAGGGGGGGCGACTGGCTACACCTTC. Translated: CASTERLGGATGYTF.

The genes are TRBV29-1 and TRBJ1-1; D gene unclear. The V gene's germline CDR1 is SQVTM and CDR2 ANQGSEA. V lost 3 bases and J 1 base, leaving 9 bases between the germline ends. The CDR3 contains 13 residues. Here the CDR3 reads CSVDYSGNTEAFF. CDR3 in DNA: TGCAGCGTTGATTACTCAGGGAACACTGAAGCTTTCTTT.

The chain uses TRBV7-8 and TRBJ2-1; a weak D match, TRBD2 (5 bases). The germline V and J ends were trimmed by 1 base and 7 bases, with 8 bases remaining between them. The CDR3 contains 13 residues. Germline CDR1 is SGHVS and CDR2 is FQNEAQ. The CDR3 is CASSLVEGNEQFF. The DNA of the CDR3 is TGTGCCAGCAGCTTAGTTGAGGGAAATGAGCAGTTCTTC.

The chain links TRBV15 to TRBJ1-2; D perhaps matches TRBD1 (5 bases). Trimming took off 1 base at V and 1 base at J, with 16 bases between the two ends. Germline V CDR1 and CDR2: LNHNV, YYDKDF (reference sequence). The CDR3 loop spans 17 amino acids. The CDR3 coding sequence is TGTGCCACCAGCAGAGGGGGCCAGGGTGCCGATAACTATGGCTACACCTTC. This encodes CATSRGGQGADNYGYTF.

The gene calls are TRBV7-9 and TRBJ2-3; weak D call: TRBD2 (6 bases). Trimming shortened V by 6 bases and J by 7 bases, and 17 bases separated the two germline ends. The CDR3 covers 14 residues. CDR1 is SEHNR, CDR2 FQNEAQ, per germline (reference sequence). The CDR3 nucleotides read TGTGCCAGCAGGATAAGTAGCGGTCCCTATACGCAGTATTTT. Residues: CASRISSGPYTQYF.

The rearrangement joins TRBV2 to TRBJ1-5; 7 positions agree with TRBD1. The CDR3 sequence is 16 residues long. CDR1 is SNHLY, CDR2 FYNNEI, per germline. V dropped 1 base and J dropped 4; count of bases not matched to a gene: 7. The CDR3 DNA is TGTGCCAGCAGTGAAGGAACCGGGACAGTTAATCAGCCCCAGCATTTT. Its protein is CASSEGTGTVNQPQHF. The full variable domain, its missing parts supplied by reference TRBV2 and TRBJ1-5, is EPEVTQTPSHQVTQMGQEVILRCVPISNHLYFYWYRQILGQKVEFLVSFYNNEISEKSEIFDDQFSVERPDGSNFTLKIRSTKLEDSAMYFCASSEGTGTVNQPQHFGDGTRLSIL.

V is TRBV19 and J is TRBJ2-7; 8 bases fit TRBD1. Germline trimming cut 4 bases from V and 7 bases from J; bases unmatched to any gene: 9. This CDR3 is built from 14 residues. Looked up from germline, CDR1 is LNHDA and CDR2 is SQIVND (reference sequence). The chain's CDR3 is CASSSGQGGGEQYF. The CDR3 coding sequence is TGTGCCAGTAGTAGTGGACAGGGTGGTGGGGAGCAGTACTTC.

The V gene is TRBV30, the J gene TRBJ2-5, with a possible D match to TRBD1 (6 bases). CDR3 length: 13 amino acids. Trimming stripped 0 bases from V and 6 bases from J, with 11 bases between. Germline CDR1 reads GTSNPN; CDR2 reads SVGIG (reference sequence). CDR3: CAWSVDRRQTQYF. The DNA for the CDR3 is TGTGCCTGGAGTGTTGACAGGCGGCAGACCCAGTACTTC.

The V and J genes are TRBV18 and TRBJ1-1; 8 bases are shared with TRBD1. The CDR3 has 12 residues. The junction had 5 bases not matched to a gene; V was cut back by 3 bases and J by 11 bases. From germline, CDR1 is KGHSH and CDR2 LQKENI. The CDR3 DNA follows: TGTGCCAGCTCACCGGACAGGGAGAAGGCTTTCTTT. Residues: CASSPDREKAFF.

The chain has TRBV28 and TRBJ1-1; weak D call: TRBD1 (5 bases). Germline V lookup: CDR1 MDHEN, CDR2 SYDVKM. The CDR3 is 13 residues long. Trimming left V 3 bases short and J 5 bases short, with 10 bases between. In nucleotides, the CDR3 is TGTGCCAGCAGTTTTGGGGGGGTAACTGAAGCTTTCTTT. Its translation: CASSFGGVTEAFF.

The chain uses TRBV30 and TRBJ1-5, with a tentative D call TRBD1 (5 bases). Germline CDR1 is GTSNPN and CDR2 is SVGIG (reference sequence). The ends were cut back, 2 bases at V and 3 bases at J, with 14 bases in the middle. The CDR3 has 15 residues. Here the CDR3 DNA reads TGTGCCTGGAGTTTGTGGGAAGGGGTCAATCAGCCCCAGCATTTT. Translation gives CAWSLWEGVNQPQHF.

The rearrangement joins TRBV6-4 to TRBJ1-5; 10 bases agree with TRBD1. The CDR3 length is 16 residues. Trimming took 2 bases from V and 7 from J; bases not matched to a gene: 8. In germline, CDR1 is MRHNA, CDR2 SNTAGT. The CDR3 sequence: CASSDRGDRGGQPQHF. CDR3 nucleotides: TGTGCCAGCAGTGACAGGGGGGACAGGGGAGGCCAGCCCCAGCATTTT.

The gene calls are TRBV25-1 and TRBJ2-4, with D perhaps matching TRBD2 (5 bases). V was clipped by 0 bases and J by 1 base, with 7 bases between them. Germline CDR1 MGHDK, CDR2 SYGVNS. The CDR3 sequence is 15 residues long. The CDR3 region has the DNA TGTGCCAGCAGTGAATATGGGGAGGCCAAAAACATTCAGTACTTC. Amino acid sequence: CASSEYGEAKNIQYF.

This chain uses TRBV2 with TRBJ2-1; TRBD1 matches at 8 bases. Trimming removed 7 bases from V and 6 bases from J; junction bases left unmatched: 8. The CDR3 extends over 14 amino acids. Germline values: CDR1 SNHLY, CDR2 FYNNEI. CDR3 loop: CASKDRTGINEQFF. The CDR3 DNA reads TGTGCCAGCAAGGATCGGACAGGGATCAATGAGCAGTTCTTC. Variable domain in full (rest from reference TRBV2 and TRBJ2-1): EPEVTQTPSHQVTQMGQEVILRCVPISNHLYFYWYRQILGQKVEFLVSFYNNEISEKSEIFDDQFSVERPDGSNFTLKIRSTKLEDSAMYFCASKDRTGINEQFFGPGTRLTVL.

This chain links TRBV3-1 (or the pseudogene TRBV3-2) with TRBJ2-5, with 8 bases fitting TRBD2. V gave up 5 bases and J gave up 6 bases; unmatched junction bases: 8. CDR3 size: 14 residues. Germline V gives CDR1 LGHDT, CDR2 YNNKEL (reference sequence). Written as DNA, the CDR3 is TGTGCCAGCAGCTCTGGAGCGGGAGAGAAGACCCAGTACTTC. This encodes CASSSGAGEKTQYF.

This chain connects TRBV27 to TRBJ2-6; 8 bases match TRBD1. Trimming removed 10 bases from V and 0 bases from J; junction bases left unmatched: 8. The CDR3 totals 16 residues. CDR1 MNHEY and CDR2 SMNVEV come from the germline V gene (reference sequence). The DNA of the CDR3 is TGTGCCACAGGGGACAGGCTAAACTCTGGGGCCAACGTCCTGACTTTC. Translated, it gives CATGDRLNSGANVLTF. Full variable domain (rest looked up from reference TRBV27 and TRBJ2-6): EAQVTQNPRYLITVTGKKLTVTCSQNMNHEYMSWYRQDPGLGLRQIYYSMNVEVTDKGDVPEGYKVSRKEKRNFPLILESPSPNQTSLYFCATGDRLNSGANVLTFGAGSRLTVL.

V usage is TRBV28 and J usage is TRBJ2-7, with a tentative D call TRBD1 (6 bases). With 6 bases removed from V and 12 bases from J, the gap between germline ends came to 18 bases. The CDR3 contains 12 residues. Per germline, CDR1 MDHEN and CDR2 SYDVKM. In nucleotides, the CDR3 is TGTGCCAGCAGGGACCGGGACACCCCGGGGTACTTC. This encodes CASRDRDTPGYF.

This chain connects TRBV21-1 to TRBJ2-7; TRBD2, as called in the table, went unchecked against the DNA. TRBV21-1 counts as a pseudogene. The CDR3 contains 18 residues. CDR3 protein: CASRSGTSGSRGNYEQYF. CDR3 bases: TGTGCCAGCAGAAGCGGGACTAGCGGGAGCAGGGGCAACTACGAGCAGTACTTC.

CDR3 DNA sequence: TGTGCCAGCAGCCAAGAAGAGTGGGGGACAGGGAGTCGGGACACTGAAGCTTTCTTT. Amino acids: CASSQEEWGTGSRDTEAFF. V usage is TRBV14 and J usage is TRBJ1-1; TRBD1 matches at 9 bases. The CDR3 loop spans 19 amino acids. Germline V gene sequence: CDR1 SGHDN, CDR2 FVKESK. Trimming cost V 0 bases and J 3 bases; bases outside gene matches: 14.

The genes are TRBV15 and TRBJ2-1; 7 nucleotides align to TRBD1. This CDR3 spans 13 amino acids. Looked up from germline, CDR1 is LNHNV and CDR2 is YYDKDF (reference sequence). V lost 3 bases, J lost 8 bases, and 4 bases stayed unmatched. The CDR3 DNA reads as TGTGCCACCAGCAGGGCTCAGGGGGATGAGCAGTTCTTC. It is translated as CATSRAQGDEQFF.

This clone occurred once. This chain connects TRBV27 to TRBJ2-7, with D perhaps matching TRBD2 (5 bases). This CDR3 has 14 amino acids. Trimming cost V 1 base and J 0 bases, with 7 bases left between them. CDR1 and CDR2 from the germline V gene are MNHEY and SMNVEV (reference sequence). The CDR3 DNA follows: TGTGCCAGCAGTTTATACAGCGGCTCCTACGAGCAGTACTTC. Its translation: CASSLYSGSYEQYF.

In its sample, this clone was seen a few times. The chain joins TRBV7-3 to TRBJ2-1; 11 nucleotides agree with TRBD2. V shed 4 bases, J shed 7 bases, and the junction held 6 bases outside the gene matches. CDR3 size: 15 residues. Germline CDR1 and CDR2: SGHTA and FQGTGA. The CDR3 sequence: CASSSSSGRTNEQFF. CDR3 sequence (DNA): TGTGCCAGCAGCTCTTCTAGCGGGAGGACGAATGAGCAGTTCTTC.

The chain recombines TRBV9 with TRBJ2-1, with D tentatively TRBD1 (5 bases). This CDR3 has 15 residues. Trimming removed 3 bases at V and 4 bases at J, with 14 bases between. The V gene's germline CDR1 is SGDLS and CDR2 YYNGEE. The CDR3 spells CASSASSGAYNEQFF. CDR3 sequence (DNA): TGTGCCAGCAGCGCCTCCTCTGGGGCGTACAATGAGCAGTTCTTC.

For this clone: The identical CDR3 is also encoded by other nucleotide sequences in the sample. V is TRBV19 and J is TRBJ1-2, with D unclear. The V and J ends lost 2 bases and 3 bases respectively, with 7 bases between them. From germline, CDR1 is LNHDA and CDR2 SQIVND (reference sequence). This CDR3 comprises 13 residues. The CDR3 DNA is TGTGCCAGTAGTATATCCGGGGACTATGGCTACACCTTC. Protein: CASSISGDYGYTF. The full variable domain, in which reference TRBV19 and TRBJ1-2 provide the parts outside the CDR3, is DGGITQSPKYLFRKEGQNVTLSCEQNLNHDAMYWYRQDPGQGLRLIYYSQIVNDFQKGDIAEGYSVSREKKESFPLTVTSAQKNPTAFYLCASSISGDYGYTFGSGTRLTVV.

The chain employs TRBV20-1 and TRBJ2-7; a weak D match, TRBD2 (5 bases). The V gene lost 3 bases and the J gene lost 2 bases, with 14 bases spanning the gap. The CDR3 length is 14 residues. In germline, CDR1 is DFQATT, CDR2 SNEGSKA (reference sequence). In DNA form, the CDR3 reads TGCAGTGCTAGTGGGCCTCGAGGGCCCTACGAGCAGTACTTC. This gives the protein CSASGPRGPYEQYF.

The chain joins TRBV5-6 to TRBJ1-1; TRBD1 might be the D (5 bases). The CDR3 is made up of 12 amino acids. The ends were cut back, 5 bases at V and 7 bases at J, with 12 bases in the middle. Germline V lookup: CDR1 SGHDT, CDR2 YYEEEE. For the CDR3, the DNA is TGTGCCAGCAGGAGTGACAGACTTGAAGCTTTCTTT. Its translation: CASRSDRLEAFF.

The CDR3 DNA follows: TGTGCCAGCAGTGGACTAGTTTGGTACGAGCAGTACTTC. It is translated as CASSGLVWYEQYF. This chain joins TRBV3-1 (or the pseudogene TRBV3-2) and TRBJ2-7, with TRBD2 matching 7 bases. V lost 6 bases and J lost 4; bases outside the gene matches: 6. Germline values: CDR1 LGHDT, CDR2 YNNKEL (reference sequence). CDR3 length equals 13 residues.